The 25 T cell receptor beta chains in this list originate from one sample, sequenced in a study of T cells in Graves' hyperthyroidism and ophthalmopathy. TCR beta CDR3 sequences were amplified from RNA transcripts. HTBI primers were employed in a first-round RT-PCR of the TCR CDR3. TCRdb ran MiXCR on the multiplex PCR reads and lists one entry per CDR3 protein. The sample includes hundreds of thousands of distinct CDR3 sequences, 35% to 45% seen only once; the top ten take over 8%. The sequencing sample was made of blood. These receptors were collected from a man aged 18 to 35 with Graves' hyperthyroidism.

The CDR3 bases are TGTGCCAGCAGCTCAGGGAGCGACACCTACGAGCAGTACTTC. It is translated as CASSSGSDTYEQYF. The chain employs TRBV7-9 and TRBJ2-7, with D perhaps TRBD1 or TRBD2 (5 bases each). Germline V gene sequence: CDR1 SEHNR, CDR2 FQNEAQ (reference sequence). The V end lost 4 bases, the J end lost 2 bases, and 12 bases lay between the germline ends. The CDR3 length is 14 residues.

This clonotype showed up just once. The chain links TRBV2 to TRBJ1-6, with D uncertain. This CDR3 spans 14 amino acids. V was pared by 3 bases and J by 8 bases, with 11 bases between. Germline-derived CDR1 and CDR2 are SNHLY and FYNNEI. In DNA form, the CDR3 reads TGTGCCAGCAGTGATCCGGACGGAGATTCACCCCTCCACTTT. As protein: CASSDPDGDSPLHF.

This clonotype was seen only once. Germline is not matched at one junction end, which may reflect a read error. This chain links TRBV10-1 with TRBJ2-2; 9 bases map to TRBD1. The CDR3 covers 15 residues. CDR1 WNHNN and CDR2 SYGVQD come from the germline V gene (reference sequence). Written as DNA, the CDR3 is TGTGCCAGCAGTTTAGGGGACAGGGAAACCGGGGAGCTGTTTTTT. It translates to CASSLGDRETGELFF.

This clonotype was detected a few times. V gene TRBV5-1 combines with J gene TRBJ2-7; 7 positions match TRBD1. Per germline, CDR1 SGHRS and CDR2 YFSETQ. The junction had 8 bases not matched to a gene; V was cut back by 4 bases and J by 7 bases. This CDR3 has 13 amino acids. CDR3 in DNA: TGCGCCAGCAGCCCCGGGACAGAAGGGGAGCAGTACTTC. This translates into CASSPGTEGEQYF.

This clonotype has ten or more counts. This sequence joins TRBV10-3 and TRBJ2-5; 7 bases agree with TRBD1. Germline V gene lookup returns CDR1 ENHRY and CDR2 SYGVKD. CDR3 length equals 11 residues. J was trimmed by 9 bases and V by 8 bases; bases with no gene match: 6. CDR3 in DNA: TGTGCCATCCGGGACAGTGGGGCCCAGTACTTC. It translates to CAIRDSGAQYF.

On this clonotype: This clone may be a read error of a much larger clone one base away. DNA of the CDR3: TGTGCCAGCAGTGACCCGGGACAGTCCACCGGGGAGCTGTTTTTT. Translated, it gives CASSDPGQSTGELFF. V and J are TRBV6-4 and TRBJ2-2, with TRBD1 identical over 7 bases. J lost 4 bases, V lost 2 bases, and 4 bases had no gene match. The CDR3 spans 15 residues. The germline V gene encodes CDR1 MRHNA and CDR2 SNTAGT.

This clonotype was seen only a few times. The CDR3 DNA follows: TGTGCCAGCAGCCCGCCGGGGTCCTCCCAAGAGACCCAGTACTTC. Amino acid sequence: CASSPPGSSQETQYF. V gene TRBV7-9 combines with J gene TRBJ2-5; a weak D match, TRBD2 (5 bases). V shed 5 bases and J shed 1 base, with 14 bases lying between them. Germline values: CDR1 SEHNR, CDR2 FQNEAQ (reference sequence). There are 15 residues in the CDR3.

V usage is TRBV5-1 and J usage is TRBJ2-7; tentatively, D is TRBD1 (6 bases). CDR3 length equals 15 residues. Trimming shortened V by 0 bases and J by 6 bases, and 16 bases separated the two germline ends. Germline V gene lookup returns CDR1 SGHRS and CDR2 YFSETQ. CDR3 sequence reads: CASSLDVTGSFEQYF. CDR3 coding DNA: TGCGCCAGCAGCTTGGATGTAACAGGGAGTTTCGAGCAGTACTTC.

As to this clonotype: A much larger clone is a single base away; this may be a read error. This rearrangement joins TRBV10-2 to TRBJ1-5, with D perhaps matching TRBD1 (5 bases). The CDR3 has 14 residues. Per germline, CDR1 WSHSY and CDR2 SAAADI. The V end lost 3 bases, the J end lost 11 bases, and 17 bases lay between the germline ends. The CDR3 region is CASSDGPGVWSQHF. The CDR3 DNA reads as TGCGCCAGCAGTGATGGTCCGGGGGTTTGGTCCCAGCATTTT.

V and J are TRBV2 and TRBJ1-1; D call uncertain. CDR1 and CDR2 from the germline V gene are SNHLY and FYNNEI. CDR3 length: 11 amino acids. V was trimmed by 6 bases and J by 7 bases, leaving 9 bases between them. The CDR3 here is CASRVRLEAFF. For the CDR3, the DNA is TGTGCCAGCAGGGTTAGGCTTGAAGCTTTCTTT.

The rearrangement uses TRBV15 and TRBJ1-3; D is perhaps TRBD1 (5 bases). In germline, CDR1 is LNHNV, CDR2 YYDKDF (reference sequence). There are 13 residues in the CDR3. With 9 bases removed from V and 2 bases from J, the gap between germline ends came to 11 bases. This CDR3 is CATTEGPGNTIYF. The CDR3 DNA follows: TGTGCCACGACCGAGGGGCCTGGAAACACCATATATTTT.

The sample holds many counts of this clonotype. This chain uses TRBV7-3 with TRBJ1-3; D gene ambiguous. Germline loops: CDR1 SGHTA, CDR2 FQGTGA. V was clipped by 5 bases and J by 2 bases, with 7 bases between them. The CDR3 is made up of 13 amino acids. DNA of the CDR3: TGTGCCAGCAGCGTAGACCCTGGAAACACCATATATTTT. Translated, it gives CASSVDPGNTIYF.

As for this clonotype: The CDR3 does not end in the conserved phenylalanine or tryptophan, so this is likely a read error. It is unclear where the CDR3 begins or ends on the DNA, so no DNA is shown, and the CDR3 is as TCRdb lists it. The chain employs TRBV7-8 and TRBJ2-7. The CDR3 spans 8 amino acids, including both terminal residues. Germline loops: CDR1 SGHVS, CDR2 FQNEAQ. The CDR3 sequence is CASSLERG.

This clonotype has more than one count but fewer than ten. This chain connects TRBV19 to TRBJ1-5; no firm D call. Trimming removed 1 base from V and 7 bases from J, with 8 bases in between. The CDR3 has 13 residues. From germline, CDR1 is LNHDA and CDR2 SQIVND (reference sequence). DNA for the CDR3: TGTGCCAGTAGTATAGGGGGTTACCAGCCCCAGCATTTT. Translating it yields CASSIGGYQPQHF.

The sample holds many counts of this clonotype. The chain is built from TRBV20-1 and TRBJ2-7; D might be TRBD1 (6 bases). The CDR3 is 13 residues long. Germline CDR1 reads DFQATT; CDR2 reads SNEGSKA (reference sequence). V lost 6 bases and J 2 bases, leaving 14 bases between the germline ends. CDR3 loop: CSALNDRTYEQYF. CDR3 bases: TGCAGTGCCCTTAACGACAGGACCTACGAGCAGTACTTC.

The V gene is TRBV7-8, the J gene TRBJ2-5; D not certain. CDR1 is SGHVS, CDR2 FQNEAQ, per germline. The CDR3 length is 15 residues. V shed 1 base and J shed 4 bases, with 13 bases lying between them. CDR3 nucleotides: TGTGCCAGCAGCTTAGGGTCCCACATACTAGAGACCCAGTACTTC. It translates to CASSLGSHILETQYF.

This clonotype was recorded at least ten times. The genes are TRBV7-9 and TRBJ1-2; 9 bases line up with TRBD1. The ends lost 8 bases at V and 5 bases at J; junction bases unmatched: 12. The CDR3 consists of 15 residues. CDR1 is SEHNR and CDR2 is FQNEAQ in the germline V gene (reference sequence). In nucleotides, the CDR3 is TGTGCCAGCGGCTGGGGGGGACAGGGAGTGTATGGCTACACCTTC. This translates into CASGWGGQGVYGYTF.

This clonotype appeared a few times. The V gene is TRBV7-9, the J gene TRBJ2-7; 7 bases line up with TRBD1. The junction had 7 bases not matched to a gene; V was cut back by 3 bases and J by 5 bases. Germline CDR1 is SEHNR and CDR2 is FQNEAQ (reference sequence). The CDR3 runs to 14 residues. CDR3 protein: CASSLTGYRNEQYF. CDR3 in DNA: TGTGCCAGCAGCTTGACAGGGTATAGGAACGAGCAGTACTTC. The full variable domain, rest sourced from reference TRBV7-9 and TRBJ2-7, is DTGVSQNPRHKITKRGQNVTFRCDPISEHNRLYWYRQTLGQGPEFLTYFQNEAQLEKSRLLSDRFSAERPKGSFSTLEIQRTEQGDSAMYLCASSLTGYRNEQYFGPGTRLTVT.

In this sample, this clonotype turned up a few times. The chain employs TRBV25-1 and TRBJ2-5; D is possibly TRBD1 (5 bases). V dropped 6 bases and J dropped 5 bases, with 16 bases sitting between them. The CDR3 contains 14 residues. Germline CDR1 and CDR2: MGHDK and SYGVNS. CDR3 amino acids: CASSSSQGYETQYF. CDR3 coding DNA: TGTGCCAGCAGCTCCTCTCAGGGCTACGAGACCCAGTACTTC. Variable domain in full (rest from reference TRBV25-1 and TRBJ2-5): EADIYQTPRYLVIGTGKKITLECSQTMGHDKMYWYQQDPGMELHLIHYSYGVNSTEKGDLSSESTVSRIRTEHFPLTLESARPSHTSQYLCASSSSQGYETQYFGPGTRLLVL.

This chain joins TRBV15 and TRBJ1-2, with a tentative D call TRBD1 (6 bases). CDR3 length: 14 amino acids. CDR1 is LNHNV and CDR2 is YYDKDF in the germline V gene (reference sequence). Trimming left V 2 bases short and J 6 bases short, with 13 bases between. The CDR3 sequence: CATSRRTGYDGYTF. The CDR3 DNA follows: TGTGCCACCAGCAGAAGAACAGGGTATGATGGCTACACCTTC.

The rearrangement uses TRBV9 and TRBJ2-7; D gene uncertain. Germline assignment: CDR1 SGDLS and CDR2 YYNGEE. The CDR3 is 14 amino acids. V lost 0 bases and J lost 0, with 7 bases in between. CDR3 in DNA: TGTGCCAGCAGCGTAGATGCAGGCTCCTACGAGCAGTACTTC. Protein sequence: CASSVDAGSYEQYF.

V gene TRBV29-1 combines with J gene TRBJ1-4, with 7 bases that match TRBD1. The J segment lost 0 bases and the V segment lost 8 bases, leaving 9 bases of the junction unmatched. Germline values: CDR1 SQVTM, CDR2 ANQGSEA. This CDR3 is 15 amino acids long. DNA of the CDR3: TGCAGCTGGGACAGTCGCGATTCAACTAATGAAAAACTGTTTTTT. The encoded protein is CSWDSRDSTNEKLFF.

The J gene is TRBJ1-4, the V gene TRBV7-3, with a weak D call TRBD1 (5 bases). The CDR3 totals 17 residues. V lost 5 bases, J lost 5 bases, and 21 bases lay in between. The V gene's germline CDR1 is SGHTA and CDR2 FQGTGA. DNA of the CDR3: TGTGCCAGCAGCACCCAACCCTCCGGGCAGGGAAATGAAAAACTGTTTTTT. This encodes CASSTQPSGQGNEKLFF.

The chain has TRBV7-9 and TRBJ1-1; perhaps TRBD1 as D (5 bases). Trimming left V 1 base short and J 0 bases short, with 12 bases between. CDR3 length: 16 amino acids. Germline V gives CDR1 SEHNR, CDR2 FQNEAQ (reference sequence). CDR3 DNA sequence: TGTGCCAGCAGCTTAGTTGGGGGATCGATGAACACTGAAGCTTTCTTT. The encoded protein is CASSLVGGSMNTEAFF.

This clonotype has at least ten counts. The CDR3 DNA sequence: TGCGCCAGCAGCGACCCCGGGGCCCGATACGAGCAGTACTTC. This sequence encodes CASSDPGARYEQYF. The chain uses TRBV5-1 and TRBJ2-7; D possibly matches TRBD1 or TRBD2 (5 bases each). Germline CDR1 SGHRS, CDR2 YFSETQ. The CDR3 extends over 14 amino acids. V was shortened by 4 bases and J by 4 bases, with 15 bases between the two germline ends. Based on the CDR3 plus reference TRBV5-1 and TRBJ2-7, the full variable domain is KAGVTQTPRYLIKTRGQQVTLSCSPISGHRSVSWYQQTPGQGLQFLFEYFSETQRNKGNFPGRFSGRQFSNSRSEMNVSTLELGDSALYLCASSDPGARYEQYFGPGTRLTVT.